A single sample gave rise to the 2 T cell receptor beta chains below, sequenced in a study of OX40 agonist ivuxolimab in advanced cancers. Measured with immunoSEQ multiplex PCR; TCRdb has only the in-frame clones, and not every one. Of around 68,000 clones listed, 80% to 90% are singletons. This specimen was CD4+ or CD8+ T cells sorted from blood, taken in a trial of the OX40 agonist ivuxolimab. These receptors came from an adult with an advanced solid tumor such as melanoma, head and neck, liver or kidney cancer.

The chain carries TRBV6-5 and TRBJ2-7; tentatively, D is TRBD1 (5 bases). This CDR3 spans 16 amino acids. Per the germline V gene, CDR1 is MNHEY and CDR2 is SVGAGI. Trimming stripped 2 bases from V and 2 bases from J, with 16 bases between. The CDR3, as DNA: TGTGCCAGCAGTTACCTACAGGCTGCTGGGCCCTACGAGCAGTACTTC. It yields the protein CASSYLQAAGPYEQYF.

The chain links TRBV7-9 to TRBJ1-1; TRBD1 agrees at 7 bases. The V gene's germline CDR1 is SEHNR and CDR2 FQNEAQ (reference sequence). V gave up 4 bases and J gave up 5 bases; unmatched junction bases: 7. The CDR3 has 14 residues. The CDR3 DNA follows: TGTGCCAGCAGCTCCCCCGACAGGGTGACTGAAGCTTTCTTT. Translation gives CASSSPDRVTEAFF. Full variable domain (outside the CDR3, taken from reference TRBV7-9 and TRBJ1-1): DTGVSQNPRHKITKRGQNVTFRCDPISEHNRLYWYRQTLGQGPEFLTYFQNEAQLEKSRLLSDRFSAERPKGSFSTLEIQRTEQGDSAMYLCASSSPDRVTEAFFGQGTRLTVV.